This entry lists 17 T cell receptor beta chains sequenced from one sample in a study of beta chain features in type 1 diabetes. Study-level findings and limits: Among patients with Type 1 diabetes, TCRB CDR3s were moderately but significantly shorter in every one of the four CD4+ subsets.

Expressed TCRB transcripts were sequenced, since all the RNA that had been isolated was reverse transcribed. Measured with immunoSEQ multiplex PCR; TCRdb has only the in-frame clones, and not every one. The table records about 270,000 clones, roughly 13% of them present only once. Which antigens these TCRs recognize remains unknown. What was sequenced was naive CD4+ T cells from blood. The receptor set was obtained from a man between 25 and 39 years old with type 1 diabetes.

This rearrangement joins TRBV30 to TRBJ2-5; no reliable D call. Judging by the DNA end, TRBJ2-7 fits better; the J call may be wrong. Germline-derived CDR1 and CDR2 are GTSNPN and SVGIG (reference sequence). CDR3 length equals 11 residues. The CDR3 sequence: CAWSHSYEQYF. The DNA for the CDR3 is TGTGCCTGGAGTCATAGCTACGAGCAGTACTTC.

The rearrangement uses TRBV6-5 and TRBJ2-1; possibly TRBD2 for D (6 bases). Germline CDR1 reads MNHEY; CDR2 reads SVGAGI. Deletions cut 0 bases from V and 1 base from J, with 10 bases between. The CDR3 spans 16 residues. CDR3 amino acids: CASSYSSRGSYNEQFF. CDR3 DNA sequence: TGTGCCAGCAGTTACTCGAGTCGGGGGTCCTACAATGAGCAGTTCTTC.

There are a few counts of this clone. The chain couples TRBV5-1 to TRBJ2-3; possible D gene TRBD2, 6 bases. The V gene lost 2 bases and the J gene lost 0 bases, with 10 bases spanning the gap. The germline V gene encodes CDR1 SGHRS and CDR2 YFSETQ. This CDR3 is 15 amino acids long. In DNA form, the CDR3 reads TGCGCCAGCAGCTTTTCGAGCGGGAGCACAGATACGCAGTATTTT. It codes for CASSFSSGSTDTQYF.

This clone was found a few times. This rearrangement joins TRBV30 to TRBJ2-1, with D perhaps matching TRBD1 (5 bases). This CDR3 has 12 residues. Germline V gene lookup returns CDR1 GTSNPN and CDR2 SVGIG (reference sequence). V shed 4 bases and J shed 14 bases, with 18 bases lying between them. As DNA, the CDR3 is TGTGCCTGGACCCCGAGTGGCAGGGTGAAGTTCTTC. It encodes CAWTPSGRVKFF.

This clone was seen a handful of times. The CDR3 sequence is CASSRTVHNEQFF. CDR3 in DNA: TGTGCCAGCAGCCGGACAGTCCACAATGAGCAGTTCTTC. The chain couples TRBV9 to TRBJ2-1; D possibly corresponds to TRBD1 (6 bases). Trimming pared 4 bases from V and 5 bases from J, leaving 10 bases between. The CDR3 has 13 residues. Germline-derived CDR1 and CDR2 are SGDLS and YYNGEE.

The chain employs TRBV7-2 and TRBJ2-5, with D possibly TRBD1 on 5 matching bases. Trimming left V 5 bases short and J 2 bases short, with 12 bases between. Germline CDR1 reads SGHTA; CDR2 reads FQGNSA. The CDR3 is 14 amino acids. The CDR3 nucleotides read TGTGCCAGCAGCCCCTCCAGGGCTCAAGAGACCCAGTACTTC. As protein: CASSPSRAQETQYF. The full variable domain, with the rest looked up from reference TRBV7-2 and TRBJ2-5, is GAGVSQSPSNKVTEKGKDVELRCDPISGHTALYWYRQSLGQGLEFLIYFQGNSAPDKSGLPSDRFSAERTGGSVSTLTIQRTQQEDSAVYLCASSPSRAQETQYFGPGTRLLVL.

The rearrangement uses TRBV19 and TRBJ2-5, with TRBD1 matching over 10 bases. Trimming at V came to 10 bases and at J to 3 bases, leaving 17 bases not matched to a gene. Germline loops: CDR1 LNHDA, CDR2 SQIVND (reference sequence). The CDR3 length is 17 residues. CDR3 sequence (DNA): TGTGCCACCTCAGCCGGGACAGGGGCGCCATTGGAAGAGACCCAGTACTTC. Residues: CATSAGTGAPLEETQYF.

This chain links TRBV28 with TRBJ1-2; 7 bases align to TRBD1. Looked up from germline, CDR1 is MDHEN and CDR2 is SYDVKM. Trimming removed 7 bases from V and 0 bases from J; junction bases left unmatched: 8. The CDR3 extends over 15 amino acids. As DNA, the CDR3 is TGTGCCAGCACCCCGGGACAGCTAACTAACTATGGCTACACCTTC. Residues: CASTPGQLTNYGYTF.

This clone was found a few times. This sequence joins TRBV4-3 and TRBJ2-1, with 8 bases identical to TRBD1. The CDR3 sequence is 16 residues long. The V gene's germline CDR1 is LGHNA and CDR2 YSLEER. Unmatched junction bases numbered 5, after V lost 1 base and J lost 3 bases. The CDR3 spells CASSQGQGTVYNEQFF. The CDR3 DNA is TGCGCCAGCAGCCAAGGACAGGGGACGGTCTACAATGAGCAGTTCTTC.

The chain couples TRBV28 to TRBJ2-7; TRBD1 aligns across 7 bases. The CDR3 runs to 16 residues. V shed 5 bases and J 0 bases; nucleotides not matched to a gene: 10. In germline, CDR1 is MDHEN, CDR2 SYDVKM. This CDR3 reads CASSPLGTVSSYEQYF. In DNA form, the CDR3 reads TGTGCCAGCAGTCCACTCGGGACAGTCAGCTCCTACGAGCAGTACTTC.

The rearrangement links TRBV5-1 to TRBJ2-2; D unresolved. CDR1 is SGHRS and CDR2 is YFSETQ in the germline V gene. The CDR3 is 14 residues long. V was trimmed by 2 bases and J by 6 bases, leaving 11 bases between them. In DNA form, the CDR3 reads TGCGCCAGCAGCTTACTTGCCCAGGCCGGGGAGCTGTTTTTT. Protein: CASSLLAQAGELFF.

The chain combines TRBV7-2 with TRBJ2-3, with a tentative D call TRBD1 (6 bases). V was trimmed by 5 bases and J by 6 bases, leaving 12 bases between them. The CDR3 runs 13 residues. Germline CDR1 and CDR2: SGHTA and FQGNSA. The CDR3 DNA sequence: TGTGCCAGCAGCAACAACAGGGTGGATACGCAGTATTTT. It encodes CASSNNRVDTQYF.

This clone was counted a few times. The CDR3, as DNA: TGCAGTGCAAACAGGAACTATGGCTACACCTTC. Translated, it gives CSANRNYGYTF. The chain combines TRBV20-1 with TRBJ1-2, with a tentative D call TRBD1 (5 bases). This CDR3 comprises 11 residues. V dropped 6 bases and J dropped 2 bases, with 7 bases sitting between them. Germline lookup yields CDR1 DFQATT and CDR2 SNEGSKA (reference sequence).

The rearrangement joins TRBV6-6 to TRBJ2-7; 11 bases align to TRBD1. Germline V CDR1 and CDR2: MNHNY, SVGAGI (reference sequence). This CDR3 spans 12 amino acids. V was pared by 7 bases and J by 6 bases, with 2 bases of the junction left unmatched. The CDR3 DNA follows: TGTGCCAGCAAGGGACAGGGGGGCGAGCAGTACTTC. Protein product: CASKGQGGEQYF.

The chain couples TRBV29-1 to TRBJ2-5; 8 nucleotides agree with TRBD2. Per germline, CDR1 SQVTM and CDR2 ANQGSEA. The CDR3 extends over 14 amino acids. Trimming cost V 0 bases and J 4 bases; bases outside gene matches: 4. The CDR3 loop is CSVEEREVGETQYF. Here the CDR3 DNA reads TGCAGCGTTGAAGAGCGGGAGGTCGGAGAGACCCAGTACTTC.

This chain joins TRBV19 and TRBJ1-2, with 7 bases identical to TRBD1. V trimming: 5 bases; J trimming: 2 bases; junction bases outside the gene matches: 2. The germline gives CDR1 LNHDA, CDR2 SQIVND (reference sequence). The CDR3 contains 13 residues. The CDR3 is CASSGTDNYGYTF. CDR3 nucleotide sequence: TGTGCCAGTAGTGGGACAGACAACTATGGCTACACCTTC.

The chain employs TRBV11-2 and TRBJ1-2; D remains ambiguous. There are 13 residues in the CDR3. CDR1 is SGHAT, CDR2 FQNNGV, per germline. Trimming cost V 0 bases and J 6 bases, with 8 bases left between them. CDR3 amino acids: CASSLEALHGYTF. For the CDR3, the DNA is TGTGCCAGCAGCTTAGAGGCATTGCATGGCTACACCTTC.